Reported below is one TCR beta chain. The data were obtained in a study of blood T cell repertoires in COVID-19. Study details: Samples representing acute and convalescent COVID-19 were sourced from the United States, Italy and Spain. The analysed material was cDNA or gDNA that came from T cells, B-cell-depleted T cells, or PBMCs.

Original analysis: For nucleated cells, counts were estimated from reference gene primer amplification. Generated by immunoSEQ multiplex PCR, the TCRdb table keeps only in-frame clones and is missing some. V, J and clone size derive from that table, while D and trimming were established from the DNA sequence. The table has tens of thousands of clones, less than 80% seen once. Germline V CDR1 and CDR2: SGHKS, YYEKEE (reference sequence). The CDR3 is 13 residues long. V was trimmed by 4 bases and J by 5 bases, leaving 12 bases between them. The receptor comes from a woman between 50 and 59 years old with acute or convalescent COVID-19. V is TRBV5-5 and J is TRBJ1-1; tentatively, D is TRBD1 (5 bases). The specimen was peripheral blood. CDR3 nucleotide sequence: TGTGCCAGCAGCCCTGGGGGGATGACTGAAGCTTTCTTT. Its translation: CASSPGGMTEAFF.